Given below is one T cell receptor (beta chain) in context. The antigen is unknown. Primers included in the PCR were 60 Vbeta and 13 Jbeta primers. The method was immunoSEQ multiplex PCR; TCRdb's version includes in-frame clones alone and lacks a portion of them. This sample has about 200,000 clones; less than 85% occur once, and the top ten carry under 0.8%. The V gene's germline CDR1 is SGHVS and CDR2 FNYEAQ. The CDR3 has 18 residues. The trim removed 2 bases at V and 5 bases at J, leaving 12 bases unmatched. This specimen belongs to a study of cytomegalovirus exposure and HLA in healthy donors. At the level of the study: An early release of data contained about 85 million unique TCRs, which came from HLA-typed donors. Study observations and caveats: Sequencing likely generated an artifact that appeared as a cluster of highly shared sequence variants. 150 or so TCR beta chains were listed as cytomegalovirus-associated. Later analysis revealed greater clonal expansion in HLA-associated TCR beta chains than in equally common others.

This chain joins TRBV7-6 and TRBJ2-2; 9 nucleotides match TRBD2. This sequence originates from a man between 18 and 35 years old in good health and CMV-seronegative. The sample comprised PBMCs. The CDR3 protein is CASSLWKAGGPYTGELFF. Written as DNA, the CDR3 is TGTGCCAGCAGCTTATGGAAGGCGGGAGGGCCTTATACCGGGGAGCTGTTTTTT.